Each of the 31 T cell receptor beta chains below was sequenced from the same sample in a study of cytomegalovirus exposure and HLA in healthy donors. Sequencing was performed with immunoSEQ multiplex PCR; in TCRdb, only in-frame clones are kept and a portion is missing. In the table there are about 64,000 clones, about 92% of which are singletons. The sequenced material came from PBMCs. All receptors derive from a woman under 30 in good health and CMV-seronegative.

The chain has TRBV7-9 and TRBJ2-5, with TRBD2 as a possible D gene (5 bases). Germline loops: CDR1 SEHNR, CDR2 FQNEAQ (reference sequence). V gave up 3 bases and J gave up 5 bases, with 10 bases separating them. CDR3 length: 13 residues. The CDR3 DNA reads TGTGCCAGCAGCTTCGGGGTGCTGGAGACCCAGTACTTC. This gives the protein CASSFGVLETQYF.

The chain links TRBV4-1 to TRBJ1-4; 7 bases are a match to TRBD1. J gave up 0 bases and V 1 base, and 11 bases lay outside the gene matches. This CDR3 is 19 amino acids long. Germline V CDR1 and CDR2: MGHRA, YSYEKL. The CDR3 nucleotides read TGCGCCAGCAGCCAAGCCCGACAGGGTTGGGGGACAACTAATGAAAAACTGTTTTTT. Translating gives CASSQARQGWGTTNEKLFF.

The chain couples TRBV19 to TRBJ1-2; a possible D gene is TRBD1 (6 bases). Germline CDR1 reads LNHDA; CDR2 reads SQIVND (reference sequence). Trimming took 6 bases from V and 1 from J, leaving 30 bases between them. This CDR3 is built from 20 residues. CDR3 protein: CASRLQGDGSRPHINYGYTF. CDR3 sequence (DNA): TGTGCCAGTAGACTACAGGGAGACGGATCCCGACCTCATATTAACTATGGCTACACCTTC.

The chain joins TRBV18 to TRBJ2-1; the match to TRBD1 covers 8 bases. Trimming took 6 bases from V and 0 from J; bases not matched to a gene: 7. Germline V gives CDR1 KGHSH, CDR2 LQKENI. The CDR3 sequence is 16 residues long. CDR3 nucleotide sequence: TGTGCCAGCTCGCTGACCGGGACAGGCTCCTACAATGAGCAGTTCTTC. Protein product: CASSLTGTGSYNEQFF.

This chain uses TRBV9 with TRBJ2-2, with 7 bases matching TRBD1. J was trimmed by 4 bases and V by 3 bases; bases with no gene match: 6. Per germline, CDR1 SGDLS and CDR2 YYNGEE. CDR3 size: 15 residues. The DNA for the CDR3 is TGTGCCAGCAGCGGGTCGAACAGGGGCACCGGGGAGCTGTTTTTT. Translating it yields CASSGSNRGTGELFF.

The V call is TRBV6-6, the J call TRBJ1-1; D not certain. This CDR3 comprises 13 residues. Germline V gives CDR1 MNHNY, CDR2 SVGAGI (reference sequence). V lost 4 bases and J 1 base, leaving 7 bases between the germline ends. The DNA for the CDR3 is TGTGCCAGCAGTTCGAGACAGAACACTGAAGCTTTCTTT. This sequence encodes CASSSRQNTEAFF.

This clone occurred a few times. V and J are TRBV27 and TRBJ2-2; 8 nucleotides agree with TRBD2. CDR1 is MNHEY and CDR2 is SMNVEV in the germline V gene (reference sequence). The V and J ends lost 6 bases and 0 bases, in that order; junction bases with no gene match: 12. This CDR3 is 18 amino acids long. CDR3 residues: CASSEAGEPFANTGELFF. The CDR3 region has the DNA TGTGCCAGCAGCGAAGCGGGAGAACCGTTCGCGAACACCGGGGAGCTGTTTTTT.

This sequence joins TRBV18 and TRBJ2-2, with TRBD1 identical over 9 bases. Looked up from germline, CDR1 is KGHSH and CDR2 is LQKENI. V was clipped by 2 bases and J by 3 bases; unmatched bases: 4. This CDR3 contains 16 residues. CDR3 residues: CASSPIWDRDTGELFF. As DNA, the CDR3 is TGTGCCAGCTCACCAATTTGGGACAGGGACACCGGGGAGCTGTTTTTT.

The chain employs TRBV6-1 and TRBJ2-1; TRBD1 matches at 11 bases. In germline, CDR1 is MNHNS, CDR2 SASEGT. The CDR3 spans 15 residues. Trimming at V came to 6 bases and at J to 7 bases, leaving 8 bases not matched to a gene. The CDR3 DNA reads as TGTGCCAGCAGCCTCTCCGGGACAGGGGGAAATGAGCAGTTCTTC. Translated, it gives CASSLSGTGGNEQFF.

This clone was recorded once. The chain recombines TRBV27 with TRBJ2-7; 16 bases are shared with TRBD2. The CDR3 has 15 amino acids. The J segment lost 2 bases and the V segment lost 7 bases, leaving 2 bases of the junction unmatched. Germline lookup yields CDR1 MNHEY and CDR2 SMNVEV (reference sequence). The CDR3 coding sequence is TGTGCCAGCAAGGGACTAGCGGGAGGGCCCTACGAGCAGTACTTC. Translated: CASKGLAGGPYEQYF.

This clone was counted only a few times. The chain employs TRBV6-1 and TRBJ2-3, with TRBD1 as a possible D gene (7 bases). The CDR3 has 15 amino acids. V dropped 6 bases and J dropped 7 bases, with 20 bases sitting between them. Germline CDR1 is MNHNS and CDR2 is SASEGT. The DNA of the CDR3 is TGTGCCAGCAGCACCCAGGTCCAGGGGGGAAATACGCAGTATTTT. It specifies CASSTQVQGGNTQYF.

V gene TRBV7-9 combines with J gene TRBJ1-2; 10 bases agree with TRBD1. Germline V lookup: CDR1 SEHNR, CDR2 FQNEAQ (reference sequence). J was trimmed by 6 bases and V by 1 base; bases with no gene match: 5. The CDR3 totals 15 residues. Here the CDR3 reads CASSLESTGGDGYTF. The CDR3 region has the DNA TGTGCCAGCAGCTTAGAATCGACAGGGGGCGATGGCTACACCTTC.

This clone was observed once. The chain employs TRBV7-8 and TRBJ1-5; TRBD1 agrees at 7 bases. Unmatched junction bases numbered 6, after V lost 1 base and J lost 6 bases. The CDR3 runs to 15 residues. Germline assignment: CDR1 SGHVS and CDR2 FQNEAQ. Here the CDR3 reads CASSLEGGAGQPQHF. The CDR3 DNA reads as TGTGCCAGCAGCTTAGAAGGGGGCGCGGGTCAGCCCCAGCATTTT.

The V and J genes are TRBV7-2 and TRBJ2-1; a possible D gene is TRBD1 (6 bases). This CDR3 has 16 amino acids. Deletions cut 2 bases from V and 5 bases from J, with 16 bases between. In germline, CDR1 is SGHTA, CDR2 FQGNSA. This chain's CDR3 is CASSLRLGQRNNEQFF. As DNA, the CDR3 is TGTGCCAGCAGCTTACGGCTTGGACAGCGAAACAATGAGCAGTTCTTC.

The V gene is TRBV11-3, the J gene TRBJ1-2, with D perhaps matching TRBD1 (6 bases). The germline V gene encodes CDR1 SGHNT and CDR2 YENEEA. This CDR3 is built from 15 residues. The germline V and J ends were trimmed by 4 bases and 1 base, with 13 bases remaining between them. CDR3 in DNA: TGTGCCAGCAGCTCCGGGACAAGTCTTAACTATGGCTACACCTTC. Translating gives CASSSGTSLNYGYTF.

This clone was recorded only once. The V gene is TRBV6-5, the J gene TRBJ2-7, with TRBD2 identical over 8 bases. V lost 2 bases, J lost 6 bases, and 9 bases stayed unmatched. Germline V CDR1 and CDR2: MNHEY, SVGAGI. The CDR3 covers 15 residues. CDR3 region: CASSYLAGTRGEQYF. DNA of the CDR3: TGTGCCAGCAGTTACCTAGCCGGGACTAGAGGCGAGCAGTACTTC.

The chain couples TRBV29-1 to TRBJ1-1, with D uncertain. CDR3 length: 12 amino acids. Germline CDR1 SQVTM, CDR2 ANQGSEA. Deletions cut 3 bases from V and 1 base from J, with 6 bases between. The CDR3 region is CSVEKANTEAFF. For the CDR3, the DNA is TGCAGCGTTGAGAAAGCGAACACTGAAGCTTTCTTT.

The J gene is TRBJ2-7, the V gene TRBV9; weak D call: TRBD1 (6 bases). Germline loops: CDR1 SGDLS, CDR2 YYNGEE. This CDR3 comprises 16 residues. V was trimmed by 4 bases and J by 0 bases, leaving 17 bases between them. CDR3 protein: CASSPNPGAGSYEQYF. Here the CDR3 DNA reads TGTGCCAGCAGCCCGAATCCAGGGGCCGGCTCCTACGAGCAGTACTTC.

CDR3 in DNA: TGTGCCAGTAGTTCTGGACAGCACTACAATGAGCAGTTCTTC. Translated: CASSSGQHYNEQFF. The chain joins TRBV19 to TRBJ2-1; D perhaps matches TRBD1 (6 bases). Germline CDR1 LNHDA, CDR2 SQIVND (reference sequence). Trimming shortened V by 5 bases and J by 3 bases, and 11 bases separated the two germline ends. This CDR3 region has 14 residues.

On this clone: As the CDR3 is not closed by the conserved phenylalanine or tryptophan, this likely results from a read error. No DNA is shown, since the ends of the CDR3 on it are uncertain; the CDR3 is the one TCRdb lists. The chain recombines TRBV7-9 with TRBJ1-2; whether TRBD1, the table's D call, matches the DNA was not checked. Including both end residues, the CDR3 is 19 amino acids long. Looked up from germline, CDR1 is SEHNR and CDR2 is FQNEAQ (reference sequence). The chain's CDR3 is CASSLSTGTPLTMATPSSL.

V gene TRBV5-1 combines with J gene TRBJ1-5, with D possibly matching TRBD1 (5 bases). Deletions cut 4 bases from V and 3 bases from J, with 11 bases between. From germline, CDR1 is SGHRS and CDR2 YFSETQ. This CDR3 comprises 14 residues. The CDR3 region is CASSRGEDNQPQHF. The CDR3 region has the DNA TGCGCCAGCAGCCGGGGGGAGGACAATCAGCCCCAGCATTTT.

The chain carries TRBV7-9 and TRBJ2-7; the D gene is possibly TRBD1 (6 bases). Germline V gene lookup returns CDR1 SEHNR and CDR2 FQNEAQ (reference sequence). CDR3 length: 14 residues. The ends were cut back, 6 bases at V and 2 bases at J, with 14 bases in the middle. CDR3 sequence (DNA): TGTGCCAGCAGGCCACCAGGGGCGCCCTACGAGCAGTACTTC. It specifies CASRPPGAPYEQYF.

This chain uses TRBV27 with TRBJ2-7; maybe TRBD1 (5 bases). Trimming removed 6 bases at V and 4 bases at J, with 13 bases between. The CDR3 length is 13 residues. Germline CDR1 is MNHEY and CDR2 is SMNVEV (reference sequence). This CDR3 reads CASRNLGEYEQYF. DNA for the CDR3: TGTGCCAGCAGGAACTTAGGGGAATACGAGCAGTACTTC.

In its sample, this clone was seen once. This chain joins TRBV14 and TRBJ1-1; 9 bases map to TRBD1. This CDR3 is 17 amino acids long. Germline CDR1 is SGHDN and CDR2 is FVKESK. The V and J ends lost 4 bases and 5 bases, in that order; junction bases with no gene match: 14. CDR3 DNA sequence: TGTGCCAGCAGCCCCCGGACAGGGGTTTTCGTTTGGACTGAAGCTTTCTTT. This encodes CASSPRTGVFVWTEAFF.

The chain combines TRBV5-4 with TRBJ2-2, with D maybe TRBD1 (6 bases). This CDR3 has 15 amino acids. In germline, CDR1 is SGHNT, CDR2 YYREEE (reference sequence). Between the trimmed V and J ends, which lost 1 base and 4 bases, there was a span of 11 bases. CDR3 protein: CASSLSGASTGELFF. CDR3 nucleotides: TGTGCCAGCAGCTTGTCAGGGGCTAGCACCGGGGAGCTGTTTTTT.

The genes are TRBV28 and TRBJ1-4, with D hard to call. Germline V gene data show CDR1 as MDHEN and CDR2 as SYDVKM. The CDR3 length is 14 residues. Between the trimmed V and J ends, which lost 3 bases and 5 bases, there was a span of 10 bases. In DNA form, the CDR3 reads TGTGCCAGCAGTTTCGAGACAAACAATGAAAAACTGTTTTTT. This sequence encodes CASSFETNNEKLFF.

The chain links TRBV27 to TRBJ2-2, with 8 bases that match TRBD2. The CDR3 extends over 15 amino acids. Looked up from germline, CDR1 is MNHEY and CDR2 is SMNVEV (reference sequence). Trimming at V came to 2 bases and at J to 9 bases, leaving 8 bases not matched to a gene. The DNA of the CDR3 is TGTGCCAGCAGTTTAGGGTCGGGGGGGTTCAGGGAGCTGTTTTTT. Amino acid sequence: CASSLGSGGFRELFF.

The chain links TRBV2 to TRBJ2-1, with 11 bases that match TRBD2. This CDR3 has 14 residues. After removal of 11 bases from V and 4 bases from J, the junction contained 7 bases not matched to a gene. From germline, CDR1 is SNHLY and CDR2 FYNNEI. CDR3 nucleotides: TGTGCCGCGCGTAGCGGGGGGGCTTACAATGAGCAGTTCTTC. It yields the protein CAARSGGAYNEQFF.

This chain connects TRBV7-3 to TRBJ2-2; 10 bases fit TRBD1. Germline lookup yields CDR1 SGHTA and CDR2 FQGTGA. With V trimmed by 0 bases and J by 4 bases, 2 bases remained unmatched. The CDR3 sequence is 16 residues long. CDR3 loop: CASSLTGTGVTGELFF. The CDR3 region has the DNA TGTGCCAGCAGCTTAACCGGGACAGGGGTCACCGGGGAGCTGTTTTTT.

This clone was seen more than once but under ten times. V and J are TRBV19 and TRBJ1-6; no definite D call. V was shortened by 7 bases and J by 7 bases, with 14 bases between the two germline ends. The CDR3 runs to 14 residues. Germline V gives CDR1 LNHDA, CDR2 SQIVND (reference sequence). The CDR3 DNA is TGTGCCAGTACCCCCACAGACTACAATTCACCCCTCCACTTT. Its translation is CASTPTDYNSPLHF.

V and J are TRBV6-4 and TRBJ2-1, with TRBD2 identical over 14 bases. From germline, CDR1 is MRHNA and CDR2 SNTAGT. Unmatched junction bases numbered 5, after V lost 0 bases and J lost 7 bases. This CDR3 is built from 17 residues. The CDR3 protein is CASSDSGTSGRKNEQFF. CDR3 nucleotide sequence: TGTGCCAGCAGTGACTCGGGGACTAGCGGGAGAAAGAATGAGCAGTTCTTC.